This TCR beta chain derives from a study of blood T cells in healthy people across ages. Germline CDR1 SGHTA, CDR2 FQGNSA. The CDR3 spans 12 residues. V was trimmed by 5 bases and J by 8 bases, leaving 11 bases between them. Primed by a sample-barcoded 5' primer and a J-beta primer mix, a second PCR proceeded for roughly 6 to 12 cycles. MiXCR, applied by TCRdb to the 5' RACE reads, yields one record per CDR3 protein. The repertoire holds roughly 500,000 distinct CDR3 sequences, with more than 20% as singletons. These records were also assigned to another study, of T cells of mothers and their children. That study reports: With the M1S primer of the second PCR, sample barcodes and 2-4 random nucleotides were added.

This sequence joins TRBV7-2 and TRBJ2-3; D is unresolved. The origin of this receptor is a boy younger than 18 in good health. Specimen: blood. CDR3: CASSRPSGTQYF. The CDR3 nucleotides are TGTGCCAGCAGCCGTCCCTCGGGTACGCAGTATTTT.